This T cell receptor beta chain derives from a study of T cell changes during pregnancy in multiple sclerosis (dated by TCRdb to 2018 to 2020). A note on the overall study: Changes in the T cell repertoire over the course of pregnancy were examined in this study in women with multiple sclerosis.

Details on this clone: What this receptor recognizes is not known. No much larger clonotype is one base removed from it; base qualities were not supplied.

Libraries were made using the immunoSEQ multiplex PCR assay. The source is immuneACCESS, and TCRdb retained only in-frame sequences with V and J called. Part of the clones is not carried over; for the studies checked, unresolved V genes explain less than half of this, and the remainder is unexplained. For this sample the table gives 50,000 to 55,000 clones, of which more than 85% were detected only once. The ten largest account for nearly 0.4% of the sample. This TCR was recovered from a female donor with multiple sclerosis, enrolled in a pregnancy study. The sample was CD4+ T cells from peripheral blood mononuclear cells, taken after pregnancy.

The nucleotides are TGTGCCAGCAGTGAACAGGGGCGGCGAGAGACCCAGTACTTC. Its product reads: CASSEQGRRETQYF. This chain joins TRBV25-1 to TRBJ2-5; D gene: possibly TRBD1, on 6 matching bases. The CDR3 holds 14 amino acids from the cysteine to the phenylalanine. CDR3 DNA only is kept here, 42 bases in frame from base 1. Taken from the germline V gene, the CDR1 and CDR2 loops are MGHDK and SYGVNS. V gives up 2 bases and J gives up 4 bases, and the segment between their germline ends measures 11 bases. Reference TRBV25-1 and TRBJ2-5 proteins supply the regions before and after the CDR3; the full variable domain is: EADIYQTPRYLVIGTGKKITLECSQTMGHDKMYWYQQDPGMELHLIHYSYGVNSTEKGDLSSESTVSRIRTEHFPLTLESARPSHTSQYLCASSEQGRRETQYFGPGTRLLVL.